This T cell receptor (beta chain) was sequenced in a study of cytomegalovirus exposure and HLA in healthy donors. Study summary: The approximately 720 first-cohort repertoires and the 95 to 150 validation repertoires shared the same platform, a later analysis reported.

Findings and limits, study-wide: Some TCR beta chains (over 150 of them) were listed as cytomegalovirus-associated.

Sequenced by immunoSEQ multiplex PCR; TCRdb stores in-frame clones only, minus some. The sample carries about 56,000 clones, 93% recorded once. Remarks on this clone: The antigen is unknown.

The V gene's germline CDR1 is SGHVS and CDR2 FQNEAQ. The CDR3 has 13 residues. V was clipped by 2 bases and J by 8 bases, with 12 bases between them. V gene TRBV7-8 combines with J gene TRBJ1-2; D ambiguous. The TCR comes from a woman in her late teens or twenties in good health and CMV-seropositive. The sequenced sample consisted of PBMCs. CDR3 loop: CASSLNSNHGYTF. As DNA, the CDR3 is TGTGCCAGCAGCTTAAACTCCAACCACGGCTACACCTTC.